This passage covers 24 T cell receptor beta chains from one sample sequenced in a study of CD8+ T cells in alopecia areata. The sequencing template was cDNA reverse transcribed from extracted RNA. TCRdb's copy holds only in-frame clones and misses some; the assay was immunoSEQ multiplex PCR. The table has 120,000 or so clones, around two fifths seen once. The specimen sequenced was CD4+ T cells sorted from blood. These receptors all come from a human donor with alopecia areata.

This clone appeared a few times. CDR3 protein: CASSPNSRTGELFF. CDR3 DNA sequence: TGTGCCAGCAGTCCCAACTCTAGGACCGGGGAGCTGTTTTTT. The rearrangement joins TRBV28 to TRBJ2-2, with unresolved D. The CDR3 consists of 14 residues. The germline gives CDR1 MDHEN, CDR2 SYDVKM. V was clipped by 5 bases and J by 5 bases, with 12 bases between them.

The rearrangement uses TRBV6-5 and TRBJ2-7; TRBD1 matches 8 bases. Per germline, CDR1 MNHEY and CDR2 SVGAGI. V dropped 5 bases and J dropped 5; count of bases not matched to a gene: 2. The CDR3 spans 12 residues. The CDR3 sequence is CASSGQGNEQYF. CDR3 sequence (DNA): TGTGCCAGCAGTGGACAGGGAAACGAGCAGTACTTC.

This clone was found a few times. The chain has TRBV4-1 and TRBJ2-7; the match to TRBD2 covers 7 bases. The CDR3 is 16 amino acids. J gave up 0 bases and V 4 bases, and 9 bases lay outside the gene matches. Germline-derived CDR1 and CDR2 are MGHRA and YSYEKL. In DNA, the CDR3 is TGCGCCAGCAGCCTCGGCGGGAGCGCGAGCTCCTACGAGCAGTACTTC. Amino acids: CASSLGGSASSYEQYF.

The chain uses TRBV29-1 and TRBJ2-3; perhaps TRBD2 as D (6 bases). The CDR3 length is 11 residues. V lost 5 bases to trimming and J lost 4 bases, with 7 bases between them. CDR1 SQVTM and CDR2 ANQGSEA come from the germline V gene. CDR3 DNA sequence: TGCAGCGTTAGGGAGGCAGATACGCAGTATTTT. Translation: CSVREADTQYF.

The rearrangement links TRBV2 to TRBJ2-1; D might be TRBD1 (6 bases). The germline V gene has CDR1 SNHLY and CDR2 FYNNEI. V shed 3 bases and J shed 9 bases, with 18 bases lying between them. The CDR3 covers 15 residues. The CDR3 sequence: CASSEGRGRRGEQFF. DNA of the CDR3: TGTGCCAGCAGTGAGGGCAGGGGACGCCGCGGTGAGCAGTTCTTC.

This chain uses TRBV28 with TRBJ2-1; D tentatively fits TRBD1 or TRBD2 (6 bases each). This CDR3 spans 15 amino acids. V was trimmed by 7 bases and J by 7 bases, leaving 20 bases between them. Per the germline V gene, CDR1 is MDHEN and CDR2 is SYDVKM. The CDR3 DNA sequence: TGTGCCAGCAATATACCGGGACGGAGGGGGAATGAGCAGTTCTTC. This codes for CASNIPGRRGNEQFF.

The V gene is TRBV4-3, the J gene TRBJ1-1, with D possibly TRBD1 on 5 matching bases. Germline-derived CDR1 and CDR2 are LGHNA and YSLEER. The CDR3 sequence is 14 residues long. Trimming removed 0 bases from V and 6 bases from J, with 11 bases in between. The CDR3 bases are TGCGCCAGCAGCCAAGAGGTAGGGGCCTCTGAAGCTTTCTTT. Translation gives CASSQEVGASEAFF.

The J gene is TRBJ1-2, the V gene TRBV29-1; 8 positions match TRBD1. V lost 7 bases to trimming and J lost 8 bases; unmatched junction nucleotides: 9. Germline values: CDR1 SQVTM, CDR2 ANQGSEA. The CDR3 length is 12 residues. CDR3 nucleotide sequence: TGCAGCGCCGTACAGGGGGTAGGAGGCTACACCTTC. Amino acid sequence: CSAVQGVGGYTF.

The chain joins TRBV18 to TRBJ2-5; tentative D call: TRBD1 (6 bases). This CDR3 is built from 14 residues. Deletions cut 3 bases from V and 2 bases from J, with 10 bases between. The germline gives CDR1 KGHSH, CDR2 LQKENI. CDR3 DNA sequence: TGTGCCAGCTCACCTCAGGGGATACAAGAGACCCAGTACTTC. This translates into CASSPQGIQETQYF. Full variable domain (outside the CDR3, taken from reference TRBV18 and TRBJ2-5): NAGVMQNPRHLVRRRGQEARLRCSPMKGHSHVYWYRQLPEEGLKFMVYLQKENIIDESGMPKERFSAEFPKEGPSILRIQQVVRGDSAAYFCASSPQGIQETQYFGPGTRLLVL.

The chain joins TRBV29-1 to TRBJ2-5; D remains unclear. The V gene's germline CDR1 is SQVTM and CDR2 ANQGSEA. V dropped 5 bases and J dropped 2 bases, with 15 bases sitting between them. The CDR3 loop spans 14 amino acids. CDR3 sequence (DNA): TGCAGCGTTCGTGCGGTATTGAGGCAAGAGACCCAGTACTTC. It translates to CSVRAVLRQETQYF.

This rearrangement joins TRBV14 to TRBJ2-1; D remains ambiguous. This CDR3 spans 15 amino acids. V shed 0 bases and J shed 4 bases, with 10 bases lying between them. Per the germline V gene, CDR1 is SGHDN and CDR2 is FVKESK. The CDR3 DNA reads as TGTGCCAGCAGCCAAGATTACGGCATATACAATGAGCAGTTCTTC. This encodes CASSQDYGIYNEQFF.

The chain is built from TRBV23-1 and TRBJ1-3; tentative D call: TRBD1 (5 bases). TRBV23-1 is reported as an ORF; its role is uncertain. V lost 11 bases to trimming and J lost 4 bases, with 12 bases between them. CDR3 size: 12 residues. CDR3 in amino acids: CARRGSGNTIYF. The CDR3 DNA follows: TGCGCCCGGAGGGGATCCGGAAACACCATATATTTT.

The gene calls are TRBV7-9 and TRBJ1-1; D possibly corresponds to TRBD1 (5 bases). Germline CDR1 SEHNR, CDR2 FQNEAQ (reference sequence). The V end lost 8 bases, the J end lost 4 bases, and 8 bases lay between the germline ends. This CDR3 comprises 11 residues. CDR3 DNA sequence: TGTGCCAGCGCGGACATCACTGAAGCTTTCTTT. Its translation: CASADITEAFF.

This clone occurred a few times. The chain is built from TRBV18 and TRBJ1-1; D is possibly TRBD1 (5 bases). Trimming removed 3 bases at V and 10 bases at J, with 12 bases between. CDR1 is KGHSH, CDR2 LQKENI, per germline. This CDR3 contains 12 residues. Written as DNA, the CDR3 is TGTGCCAGCTCACCCCCGCAGGGTGGAGCTTTCTTT. Encoded protein: CASSPPQGGAFF.

The chain joins TRBV6-5 to TRBJ1-6; no firm D call. Trimming took 0 bases from V and 7 from J, leaving 10 bases between them. Germline loops: CDR1 MNHEY, CDR2 SVGAGI. The CDR3 is made up of 15 amino acids. The CDR3, as DNA: TGTGCCAGCAGTTACTCGAGAGGGCAAAATTCACCCCTCCACTTT. It yields the protein CASSYSRGQNSPLHF.

This chain connects TRBV11-2 to TRBJ2-7; D might be TRBD1 (6 bases). Trimming removed 5 bases from V and 1 base from J, with 9 bases in between. Germline V CDR1 and CDR2: SGHAT, FQNNGV. This CDR3 spans 13 amino acids. The CDR3 loop is CASSRQVSYEQYF. The CDR3 DNA is TGTGCCAGCAGCCGACAGGTGTCCTACGAGCAGTACTTC.

This clone was counted a few times. The V and J genes are TRBV30 and TRBJ2-7; D is perhaps TRBD2 (5 bases). This CDR3 is built from 13 residues. The V gene's germline CDR1 is GTSNPN and CDR2 SVGIG (reference sequence). V dropped 4 bases and J dropped 4 bases, with 14 bases sitting between them. In nucleotides, the CDR3 is TGTGCCTGGACCCCCCCGGGGAAATACGAGCAGTACTTC. Amino acid sequence: CAWTPPGKYEQYF.

The chain is built from TRBV30 and TRBJ1-1, with D possibly being TRBD1 (5 bases). CDR3 length: 14 residues. From germline, CDR1 is GTSNPN and CDR2 SVGIG (reference sequence). V gave up 4 bases and J gave up 1 base, with 13 bases separating them. The CDR3, as DNA: TGTGCCTGGAATGCCTTCGACAGGAACACTGAAGCTTTCTTT. Protein sequence: CAWNAFDRNTEAFF. The full variable domain, completed using reference TRBV30 and TRBJ1-1, is SQTIHQWPATLVQPVGSPLSLECTVEGTSNPNLYWYRQAAGRGLQLLFYSVGIGQISSEVPQNLSASRPQDRQFILSSKKLLLSDSGFYLCAWNAFDRNTEAFFGQGTRLTVV.

The CDR3 is CASSPELLTEAFF. The CDR3 coding sequence is TGCGCCAGCAGCCCAGAACTTCTCACTGAAGCTTTCTTT. The chain has TRBV5-1 and TRBJ1-1; D is ambiguous. The length of the CDR3 is 13 residues. Germline assignment: CDR1 SGHRS and CDR2 YFSETQ. V was cut by 4 bases and J by 4 bases, with 11 bases left in between.

This clone was recorded a few times. The chain combines TRBV25-1 with TRBJ2-7; 10 nucleotides agree with TRBD1. This CDR3 comprises 16 residues. Trimming cost V 1 base and J 5 bases; bases outside gene matches: 8. Germline lookup yields CDR1 MGHDK and CDR2 SYGVNS. Here the CDR3 DNA reads TGTGCCAGCAGTGAATGGCTGGGACAGGGGTCCCACGAGCAGTACTTC. Translation gives CASSEWLGQGSHEQYF.

This clone was seen only a few times. V and J are TRBV29-1 and TRBJ2-3; 10 bases agree with TRBD1. The CDR3 spans 13 residues. Trimming cost V 5 bases and J 6 bases; bases outside gene matches: 5. CDR1 SQVTM and CDR2 ANQGSEA come from the germline V gene. CDR3 protein: CSVRQGAGDTQYF. The CDR3 coding sequence is TGCAGCGTTAGACAGGGGGCGGGTGATACGCAGTATTTT.

This sequence joins TRBV4-1 and TRBJ2-3; D uncertain. Germline CDR1 and CDR2: MGHRA and YSYEKL. CDR3 length: 15 amino acids. Trimming shortened V by 0 bases and J by 1 base, and 8 bases separated the two germline ends. CDR3 sequence: CASSQESQRTDTQYF. The CDR3 DNA reads TGCGCCAGCAGCCAAGAATCCCAGCGCACAGATACGCAGTATTTT.

V and J are TRBV28 and TRBJ1-4, with a weak D call TRBD1 (6 bases). The CDR3 has 14 amino acids. Trimming removed 11 bases from V and 8 bases from J, with 21 bases in between. Germline CDR1 and CDR2: MDHEN and SYDVKM. The CDR3 bases are TGTGCCTCCCACCCCCAGGGGACAAGAGAAAAACTGTTTTTT. This encodes CASHPQGTREKLFF.

V usage is TRBV29-1 and J usage is TRBJ2-7; D remains unclear. This CDR3 has 14 residues. The V end lost 4 bases, the J end lost 5 bases, and 18 bases lay between the germline ends. The germline CDR1 and CDR2 sequences are SQVTM and ANQGSEA. The CDR3 bases are TGCAGCGTTGCCCTACGAATGTTAGACCACGAGCAGTACTTC. Its translation is CSVALRMLDHEQYF.